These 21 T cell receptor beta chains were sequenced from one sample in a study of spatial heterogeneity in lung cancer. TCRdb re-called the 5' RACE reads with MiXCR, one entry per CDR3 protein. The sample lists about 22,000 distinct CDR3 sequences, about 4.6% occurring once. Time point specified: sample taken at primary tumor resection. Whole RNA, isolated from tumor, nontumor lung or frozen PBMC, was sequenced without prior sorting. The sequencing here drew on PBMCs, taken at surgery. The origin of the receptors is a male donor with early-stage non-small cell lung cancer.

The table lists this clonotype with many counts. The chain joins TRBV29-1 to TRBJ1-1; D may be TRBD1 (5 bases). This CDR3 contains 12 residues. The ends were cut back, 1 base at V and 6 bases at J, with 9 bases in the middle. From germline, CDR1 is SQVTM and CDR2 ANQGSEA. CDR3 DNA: TGCAGCGTTGAAGGGGGGGTCCCTGAAGCTTTCTTT. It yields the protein CSVEGGVPEAFF.

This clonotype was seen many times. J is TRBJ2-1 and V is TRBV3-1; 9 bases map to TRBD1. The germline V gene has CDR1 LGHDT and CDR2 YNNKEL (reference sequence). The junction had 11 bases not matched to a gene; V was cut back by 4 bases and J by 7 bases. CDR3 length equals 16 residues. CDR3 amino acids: CASSPRDRASGNEQFF. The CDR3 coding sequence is TGTGCCAGCAGCCCAAGGGACAGGGCGTCGGGGAATGAGCAGTTCTTC.

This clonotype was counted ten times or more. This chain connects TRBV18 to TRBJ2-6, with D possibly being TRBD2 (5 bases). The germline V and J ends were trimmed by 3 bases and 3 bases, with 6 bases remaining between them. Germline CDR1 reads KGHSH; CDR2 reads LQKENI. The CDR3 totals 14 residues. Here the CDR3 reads CASSPRDGANVLTF. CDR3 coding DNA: TGTGCCAGCTCACCCCGGGATGGGGCCAACGTCCTGACTTTC.

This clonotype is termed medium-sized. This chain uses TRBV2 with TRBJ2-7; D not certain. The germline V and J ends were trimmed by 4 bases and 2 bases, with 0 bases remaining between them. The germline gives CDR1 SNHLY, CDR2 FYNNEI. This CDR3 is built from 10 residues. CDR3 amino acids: CASSAYEQYF. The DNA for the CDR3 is TGTGCCAGCAGTGCCTACGAGCAGTACTTC.

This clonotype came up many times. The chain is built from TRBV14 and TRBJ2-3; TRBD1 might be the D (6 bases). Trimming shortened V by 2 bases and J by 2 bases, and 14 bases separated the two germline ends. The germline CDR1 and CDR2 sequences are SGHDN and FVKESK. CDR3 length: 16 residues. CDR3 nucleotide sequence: TGTGCCAGCAGCCAATTGGGGGCCTATGCCACAGATACGCAGTATTTT. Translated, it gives CASSQLGAYATDTQYF.

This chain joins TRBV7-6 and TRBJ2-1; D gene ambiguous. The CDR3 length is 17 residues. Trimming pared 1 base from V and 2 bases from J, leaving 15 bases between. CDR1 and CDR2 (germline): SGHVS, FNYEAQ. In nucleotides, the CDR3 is TGTGCCAGCAGCTTAGAAGTGTTTCCTGGACCCTACAATGAGCAGTTCTTC. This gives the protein CASSLEVFPGPYNEQFF.

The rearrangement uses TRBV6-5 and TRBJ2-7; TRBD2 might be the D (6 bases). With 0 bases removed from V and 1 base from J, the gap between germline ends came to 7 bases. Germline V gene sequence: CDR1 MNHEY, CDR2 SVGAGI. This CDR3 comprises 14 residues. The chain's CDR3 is CASSYSGGSYEQYF. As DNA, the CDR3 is TGTGCCAGCAGTTACTCAGGAGGGTCCTACGAGCAGTACTTC.

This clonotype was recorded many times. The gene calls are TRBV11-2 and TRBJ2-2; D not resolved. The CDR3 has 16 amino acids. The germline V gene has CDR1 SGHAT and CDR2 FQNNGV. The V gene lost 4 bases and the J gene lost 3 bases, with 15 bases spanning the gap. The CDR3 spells CASSYATLMDTGELFF. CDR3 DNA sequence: TGTGCCAGCAGCTATGCAACTTTAATGGACACCGGGGAGCTGTTTTTT.

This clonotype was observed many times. CDR3 coding DNA: TGTGCCAGCAGCTTAACGGGGACTCCCGGTAATGAAAAACTGTTTTTT. It yields the protein CASSLTGTPGNEKLFF. This sequence joins TRBV7-2 and TRBJ1-4; TRBD1 might be the D (5 bases). Between the trimmed V and J ends, which lost 2 bases and 4 bases, there was a span of 14 bases. Germline lookup yields CDR1 SGHTA and CDR2 FQGNSA. The CDR3 length is 16 residues.

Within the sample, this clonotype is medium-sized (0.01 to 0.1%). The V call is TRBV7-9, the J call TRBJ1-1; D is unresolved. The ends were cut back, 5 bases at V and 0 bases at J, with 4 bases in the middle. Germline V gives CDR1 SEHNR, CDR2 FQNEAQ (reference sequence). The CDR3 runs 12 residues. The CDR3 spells CASSNLNTEAFF. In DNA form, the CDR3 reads TGTGCCAGCAGCAACCTGAACACTGAAGCTTTCTTT.

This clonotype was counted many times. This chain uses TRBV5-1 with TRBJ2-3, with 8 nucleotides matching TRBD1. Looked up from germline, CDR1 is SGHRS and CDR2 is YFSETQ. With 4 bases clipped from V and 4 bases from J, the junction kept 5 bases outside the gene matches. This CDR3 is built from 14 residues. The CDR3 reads CASSPGQGPDTQYF. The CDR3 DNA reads TGCGCCAGCAGCCCAGGACAGGGTCCAGATACGCAGTATTTT.

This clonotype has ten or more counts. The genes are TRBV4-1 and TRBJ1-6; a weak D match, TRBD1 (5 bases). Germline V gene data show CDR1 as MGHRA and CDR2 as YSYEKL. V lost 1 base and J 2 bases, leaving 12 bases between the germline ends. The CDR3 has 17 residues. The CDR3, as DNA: TGCGCCAGCAGCCAAGTTTTGAGGGGCCCCTATAATTCACCCCTCCACTTT. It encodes CASSQVLRGPYNSPLHF.

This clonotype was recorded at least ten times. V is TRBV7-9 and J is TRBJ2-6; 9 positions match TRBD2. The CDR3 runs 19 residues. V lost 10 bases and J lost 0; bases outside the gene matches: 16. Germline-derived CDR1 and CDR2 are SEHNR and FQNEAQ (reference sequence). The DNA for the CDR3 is TGTGCCACCGCGGGGGGGCTCGCCGCTTTTAACTCTGGGGCCAACGTCCTGACTTTC. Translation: CATAGGLAAFNSGANVLTF.

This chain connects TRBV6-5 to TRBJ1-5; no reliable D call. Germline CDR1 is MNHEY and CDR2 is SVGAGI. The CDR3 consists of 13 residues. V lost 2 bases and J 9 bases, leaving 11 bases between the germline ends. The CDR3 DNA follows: TGTGCCAGCAGTTACGACAACTCAGGGCCCCAGCATTTT. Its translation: CASSYDNSGPQHF.

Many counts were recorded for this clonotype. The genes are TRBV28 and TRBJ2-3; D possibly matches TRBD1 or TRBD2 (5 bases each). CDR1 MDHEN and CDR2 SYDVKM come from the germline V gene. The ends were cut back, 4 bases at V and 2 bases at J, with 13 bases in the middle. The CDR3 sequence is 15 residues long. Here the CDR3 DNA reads TGTGCCAGCAGTTCCCGGGACCTCGCCACAGATACGCAGTATTTT. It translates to CASSSRDLATDTQYF.

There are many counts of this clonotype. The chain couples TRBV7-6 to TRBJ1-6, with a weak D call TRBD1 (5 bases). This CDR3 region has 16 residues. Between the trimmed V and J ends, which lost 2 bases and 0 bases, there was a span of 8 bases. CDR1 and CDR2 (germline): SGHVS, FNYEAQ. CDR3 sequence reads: CASSLLDNSYNSPLHF. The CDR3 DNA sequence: TGTGCCAGCAGCTTATTGGACAACTCCTATAATTCACCCCTCCACTTT.

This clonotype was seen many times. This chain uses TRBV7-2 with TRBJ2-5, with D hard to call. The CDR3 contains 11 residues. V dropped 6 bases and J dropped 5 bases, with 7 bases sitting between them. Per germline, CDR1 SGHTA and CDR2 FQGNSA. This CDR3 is CASRFSETQYF. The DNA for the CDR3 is TGTGCCAGCAGGTTTTCGGAGACCCAGTACTTC.

Here the CDR3 reads CASSAGTGRRNTEAFF. In nucleotides, the CDR3 is TGTGCCAGCAGTGCCGGGACAGGGAGGAGGAACACTGAAGCTTTCTTT. V usage is TRBV6-2 or TRBV6-3 and J usage is TRBJ1-1, with TRBD1 matching 9 bases. Trimming removed 5 bases from V and 1 base from J; junction bases left unmatched: 8. The germline gives CDR1 MNHEY, CDR2 SVGEGT. This CDR3 is 16 amino acids long.

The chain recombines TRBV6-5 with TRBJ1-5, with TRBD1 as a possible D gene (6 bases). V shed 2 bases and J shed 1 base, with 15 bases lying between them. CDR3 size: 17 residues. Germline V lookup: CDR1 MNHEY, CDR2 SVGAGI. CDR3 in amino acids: CASSYGQGPWSNQPQHF. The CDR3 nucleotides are TGTGCCAGCAGTTACGGGCAGGGGCCCTGGAGCAATCAGCCCCAGCATTTT.

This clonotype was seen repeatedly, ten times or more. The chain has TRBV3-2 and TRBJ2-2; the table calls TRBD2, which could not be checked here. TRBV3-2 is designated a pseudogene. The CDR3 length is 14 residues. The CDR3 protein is CASRRTLNTGELFF. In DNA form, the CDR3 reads TGTGCCAGCAGACGGACTCTAAACACCGGGGAGCTGTTTTTT.

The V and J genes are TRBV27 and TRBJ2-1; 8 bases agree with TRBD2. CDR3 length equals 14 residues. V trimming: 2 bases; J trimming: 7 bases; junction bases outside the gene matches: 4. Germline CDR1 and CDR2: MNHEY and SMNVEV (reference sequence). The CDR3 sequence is CASSLRAGVNEQFF. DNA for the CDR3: TGTGCCAGCAGTTTAAGAGCGGGGGTAAATGAGCAGTTCTTC.